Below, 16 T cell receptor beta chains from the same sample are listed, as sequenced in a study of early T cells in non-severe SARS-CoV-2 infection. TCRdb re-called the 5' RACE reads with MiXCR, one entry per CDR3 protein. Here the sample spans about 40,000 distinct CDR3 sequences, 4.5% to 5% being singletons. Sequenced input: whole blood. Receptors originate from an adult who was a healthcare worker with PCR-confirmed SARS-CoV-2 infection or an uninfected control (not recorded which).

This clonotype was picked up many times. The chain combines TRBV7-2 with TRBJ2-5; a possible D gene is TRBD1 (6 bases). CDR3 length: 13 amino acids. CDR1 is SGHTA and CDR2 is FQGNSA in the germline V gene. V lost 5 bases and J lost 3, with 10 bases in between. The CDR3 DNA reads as TGTGCCAGCAGCGAACAGGGAAAAGAGACCCAGTACTTC. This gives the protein CASSEQGKETQYF. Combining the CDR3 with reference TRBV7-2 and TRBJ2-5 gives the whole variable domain GAGVSQSPSNKVTEKGKDVELRCDPISGHTALYWYRQSLGQGLEFLIYFQGNSAPDKSGLPSDRFSAERTGGSVSTLTIQRTQQEDSAVYLCASSEQGKETQYFGPGTRLLVL.

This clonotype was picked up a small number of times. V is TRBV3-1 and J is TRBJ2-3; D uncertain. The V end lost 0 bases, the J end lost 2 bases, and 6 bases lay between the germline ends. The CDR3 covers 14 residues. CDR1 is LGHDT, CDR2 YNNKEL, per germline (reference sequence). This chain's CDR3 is CASSQDPATDTQYF. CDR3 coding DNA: TGTGCCAGCAGCCAAGATCCGGCCACAGATACGCAGTATTTT.

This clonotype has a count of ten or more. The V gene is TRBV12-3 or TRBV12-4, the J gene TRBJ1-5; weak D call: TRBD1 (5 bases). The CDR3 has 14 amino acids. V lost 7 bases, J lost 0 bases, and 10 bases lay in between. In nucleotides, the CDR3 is TGTGCCAGCACCCTGGGGGGTAGCAATCAGCCCCAGCATTTT. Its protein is CASTLGGSNQPQHF.

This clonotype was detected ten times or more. The CDR3 is CSASSGTSGRALGNEQFF. In DNA, the CDR3 is TGCAGTGCTAGCTCCGGGACTAGCGGGAGGGCCCTGGGGAATGAGCAGTTCTTC. The chain couples TRBV20-1 to TRBJ2-1, with 16 bases lining up with TRBD2. Germline V gene data show CDR1 as DFQATT and CDR2 as SNEGSKA (reference sequence). After removal of 3 bases from V and 7 bases from J, the junction contained 12 bases not matched to a gene. The length of the CDR3 is 18 residues.

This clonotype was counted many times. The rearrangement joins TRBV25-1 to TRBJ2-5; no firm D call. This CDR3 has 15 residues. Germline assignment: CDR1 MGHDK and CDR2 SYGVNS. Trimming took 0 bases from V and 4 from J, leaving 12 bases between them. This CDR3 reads CASSEYKATGETQYF. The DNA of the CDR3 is TGTGCCAGCAGTGAATATAAAGCTACGGGAGAGACCCAGTACTTC.

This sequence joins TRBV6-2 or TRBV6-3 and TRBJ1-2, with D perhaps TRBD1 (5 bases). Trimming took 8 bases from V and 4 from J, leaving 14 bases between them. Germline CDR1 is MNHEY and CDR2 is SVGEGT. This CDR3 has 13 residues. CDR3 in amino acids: CASRSDSPYGYTF. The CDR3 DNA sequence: TGTGCCAGCCGATCCGACAGTCCCTATGGCTACACCTTC.

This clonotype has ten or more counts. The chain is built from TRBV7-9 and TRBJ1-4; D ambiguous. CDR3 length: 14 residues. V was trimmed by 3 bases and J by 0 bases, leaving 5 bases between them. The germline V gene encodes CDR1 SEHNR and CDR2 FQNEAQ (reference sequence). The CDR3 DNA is TGTGCCAGCAGCTTTCAGACAACTAATGAAAAACTGTTTTTT. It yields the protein CASSFQTTNEKLFF.

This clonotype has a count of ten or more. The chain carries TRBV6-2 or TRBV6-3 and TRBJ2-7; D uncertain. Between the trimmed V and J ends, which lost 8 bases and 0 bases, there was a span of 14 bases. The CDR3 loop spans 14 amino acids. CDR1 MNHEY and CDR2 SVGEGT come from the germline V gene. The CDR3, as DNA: TGTGCCAGCGGCTTAACGCAACACTCCTACGAGCAGTACTTC. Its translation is CASGLTQHSYEQYF.

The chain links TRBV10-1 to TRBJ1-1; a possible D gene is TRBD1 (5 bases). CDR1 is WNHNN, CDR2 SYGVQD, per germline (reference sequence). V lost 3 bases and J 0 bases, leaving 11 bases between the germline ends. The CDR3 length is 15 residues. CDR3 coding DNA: TGCGCCAGCAGTGAAGCAGGGACCATGAACACTGAAGCTTTCTTT. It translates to CASSEAGTMNTEAFF.

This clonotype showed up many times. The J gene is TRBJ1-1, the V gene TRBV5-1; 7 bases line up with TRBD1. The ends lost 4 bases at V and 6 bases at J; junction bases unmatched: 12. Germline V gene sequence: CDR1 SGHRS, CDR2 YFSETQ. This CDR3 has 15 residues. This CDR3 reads CASSVLVTGTAEAFF. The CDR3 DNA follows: TGCGCCAGCAGCGTCCTCGTAACCGGGACAGCTGAAGCTTTCTTT.

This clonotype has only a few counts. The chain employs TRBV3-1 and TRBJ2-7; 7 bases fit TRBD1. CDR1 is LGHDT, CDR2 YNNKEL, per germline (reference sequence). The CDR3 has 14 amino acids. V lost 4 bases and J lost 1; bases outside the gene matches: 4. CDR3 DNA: TGTGCCAGCAGCCCAGACAGGGTGTCCTACGAGCAGTACTTC. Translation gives CASSPDRVSYEQYF.

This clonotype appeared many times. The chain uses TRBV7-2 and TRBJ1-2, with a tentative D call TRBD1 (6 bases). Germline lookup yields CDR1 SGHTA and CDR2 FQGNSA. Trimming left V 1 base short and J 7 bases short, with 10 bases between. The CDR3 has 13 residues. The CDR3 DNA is TGTGCCAGCAGCTTAGGGCAGGGGTCTGGCTACACCTTC. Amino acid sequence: CASSLGQGSGYTF.

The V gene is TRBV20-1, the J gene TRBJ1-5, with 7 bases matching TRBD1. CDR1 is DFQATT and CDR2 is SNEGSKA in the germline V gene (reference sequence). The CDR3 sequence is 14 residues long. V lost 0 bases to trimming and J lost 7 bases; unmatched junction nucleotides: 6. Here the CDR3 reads CSARDQGGRQPQHF. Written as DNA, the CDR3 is TGCAGTGCTAGAGATCAGGGGGGTAGGCAGCCCCAGCATTTT.

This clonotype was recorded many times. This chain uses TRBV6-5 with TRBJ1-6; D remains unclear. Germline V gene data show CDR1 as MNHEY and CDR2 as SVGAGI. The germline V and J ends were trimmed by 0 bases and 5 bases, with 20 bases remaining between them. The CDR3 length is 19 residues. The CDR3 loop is CASSYSRPRTPRDNSPLHF. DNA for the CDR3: TGTGCCAGCAGTTACTCTAGGCCTCGAACTCCGCGTGATAATTCACCCCTCCACTTT.

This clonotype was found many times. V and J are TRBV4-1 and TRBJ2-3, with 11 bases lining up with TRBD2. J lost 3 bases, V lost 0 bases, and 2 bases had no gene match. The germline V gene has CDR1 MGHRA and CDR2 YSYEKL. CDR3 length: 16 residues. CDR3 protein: CASSQELAGATDTQYF. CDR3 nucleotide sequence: TGCGCCAGCAGCCAAGAACTAGCGGGAGCAACAGATACGCAGTATTTT.

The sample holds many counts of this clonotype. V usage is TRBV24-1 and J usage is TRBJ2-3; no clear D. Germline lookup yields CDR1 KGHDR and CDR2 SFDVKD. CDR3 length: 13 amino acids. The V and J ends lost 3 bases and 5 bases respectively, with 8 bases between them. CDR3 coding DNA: TGTGCCACCAGTGATGGTGGTAGAGATACGCAGTATTTT. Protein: CATSDGGRDTQYF.